The 25 T cell receptor beta chains in this list originate from one sample, sequenced in a study of T cell responses to AZD1222 COVID-19 vaccine. This table comes from immunoSEQ multiplex PCR, and its TCRdb copy is limited to in-frame clones, with some not included. The sample holds 70,000 or so clones, around 86% seen once. Specimen: peripheral blood, collected on day 0 of AZD1222 vaccination. All receptors come from an adult in good health.

The chain links TRBV15 to TRBJ1-5; the D gene is possibly TRBD1 (6 bases). From germline, CDR1 is LNHNV and CDR2 YYDKDF (reference sequence). The CDR3 spans 18 residues. V gave up 0 bases and J gave up 2 bases, with 17 bases separating them. CDR3: CATSRDLYGGLGNQPQHF. The CDR3 DNA reads as TGTGCCACCAGCAGAGATCTTTACGGGGGGCTCGGCAATCAGCCCCAGCATTTT.

This sequence joins TRBV2 and TRBJ2-5; no definite D call. This CDR3 comprises 14 residues. From germline, CDR1 is SNHLY and CDR2 FYNNEI. V shed 10 bases and J shed 1 base, with 16 bases lying between them. The CDR3 protein is CATTRKDGQETQYF. In DNA form, the CDR3 reads TGTGCCACCACCCGAAAGGATGGCCAAGAGACCCAGTACTTC. Using reference TRBV2 and TRBJ2-5 for the parts outside the CDR3, the full variable domain is EPEVTQTPSHQVTQMGQEVILRCVPISNHLYFYWYRQILGQKVEFLVSFYNNEISEKSEIFDDQFSVERPDGSNFTLKIRSTKLEDSAMYFCATTRKDGQETQYFGPGTRLLVL.

V and J are TRBV5-1 and TRBJ1-1; TRBD1 aligns across 8 bases. V gave up 4 bases and J gave up 0 bases; unmatched junction bases: 8. Germline CDR1 SGHRS, CDR2 YFSETQ. This CDR3 spans 16 amino acids. The DNA for the CDR3 is TGCGCCAGCAGCAGAGGACAGGGCACGATGAACACTGAAGCTTTCTTT. Its protein is CASSRGQGTMNTEAFF.

CDR3 bases: TGTGCCAGCAGTCCGGGGACAGACCCCTCCGGTGAGCAGTTCTTC. Encoded protein: CASSPGTDPSGEQFF. The chain combines TRBV6-5 with TRBJ2-1; 7 bases fit TRBD1. J lost 9 bases, V lost 5 bases, and 13 bases had no gene match. Germline loops: CDR1 MNHEY, CDR2 SVGAGI. There are 15 residues in the CDR3.

The chain has TRBV5-1 and TRBJ2-5; the match to TRBD2 covers 13 bases. The CDR3 is 15 residues long. CDR1 SGHRS and CDR2 YFSETQ come from the germline V gene. The V gene end was trimmed by 4 bases and the J gene end by 5 bases; junction bases not matched to a gene: 5. CDR3 bases: TGCGCCAGCAGCCCGGGACTAGCGGGGTTGGAGACCCAGTACTTC. Translated: CASSPGLAGLETQYF.

The chain combines TRBV18 with TRBJ2-7; 7 nucleotides match TRBD1. V lost 0 bases to trimming and J lost 6 bases; unmatched junction nucleotides: 8. Germline CDR1 reads KGHSH; CDR2 reads LQKENI. The CDR3 runs to 15 residues. The CDR3 region is CASSPPRTGQIEQYF. The CDR3 DNA reads as TGTGCCAGCTCACCACCCAGGACAGGTCAGATCGAGCAGTACTTC.

The CDR3 sequence is CASSRVQGGVGELFF. Written as DNA, the CDR3 is TGTGCCAGCAGTCGCGTACAGGGGGGGGTCGGGGAGCTGTTTTTT. The chain combines TRBV27 with TRBJ2-2; weak D call: TRBD1 (8 bases). Trimming took 5 bases from V and 7 from J, leaving 17 bases between them. CDR1 is MNHEY and CDR2 is SMNVEV in the germline V gene (reference sequence). This CDR3 spans 15 amino acids.

V and J are TRBV6-6 and TRBJ1-6; 7 nucleotides match TRBD1. The CDR3 consists of 16 residues. J gave up 9 bases and V 3 bases, and 11 bases lay outside the gene matches. Germline V gene lookup returns CDR1 MNHNY and CDR2 SVGAGI (reference sequence). CDR3: CASSYPTGPLGSPLHF. Here the CDR3 DNA reads TGTGCCAGCAGTTATCCGACAGGGCCCCTCGGTTCACCCCTCCACTTT.

V is TRBV6-5 and J is TRBJ2-7; 7 nucleotides match TRBD1. CDR1 is MNHEY and CDR2 is SVGAGI in the germline V gene. This CDR3 has 15 residues. V was pared by 5 bases and J by 5 bases, with 12 bases of the junction left unmatched. CDR3 bases: TGTGCCAGCAGTCCCACCGGGACAGCCGGGCACGAGCAGTACTTC. Protein product: CASSPTGTAGHEQYF.

The genes are TRBV5-5 and TRBJ1-3, with D perhaps TRBD1 (5 bases). V shed 4 bases and J shed 7 bases, with 15 bases lying between them. This CDR3 region has 14 residues. Germline-derived CDR1 and CDR2 are SGHKS and YYEKEE (reference sequence). This chain's CDR3 is CASSIRGEGNTIYF. CDR3 nucleotides: TGTGCCAGCAGCATCCGGGGAGAGGGGAACACCATATATTTT.

V usage is TRBV3-1 (or the pseudogene TRBV3-2) and J usage is TRBJ2-1; D unresolved. The CDR3 covers 14 residues. The V end lost 1 base, the J end lost 6 bases, and 10 bases lay between the germline ends. Germline CDR1 is LGHDT and CDR2 is YNNKEL (reference sequence). In DNA, the CDR3 is TGTGCCAGCAGCCAAGGAATACGTGCCAATGAGCAGTTCTTC. Protein product: CASSQGIRANEQFF.

This clone appeared once. The V gene is TRBV6-4, the J gene TRBJ1-1; D call uncertain. V was trimmed by 7 bases and J by 4 bases, leaving 16 bases between them. The CDR3 has 14 amino acids. Looked up from germline, CDR1 is MRHNA and CDR2 is SNTAGT. CDR3 sequence (DNA): TGTGCCAGCAAGGAGGGCTTCTTGAGCACTGAAGCTTTCTTT. Protein sequence: CASKEGFLSTEAFF.

The V and J genes are TRBV5-1 and TRBJ2-3, with D unclear. This CDR3 contains 16 residues. Germline CDR1 and CDR2: SGHRS and YFSETQ. The V and J ends lost 1 base and 9 bases respectively, with 21 bases between them. CDR3 sequence reads: CASSLHGGQEIETQYF. The CDR3 DNA reads TGCGCCAGCAGCTTGCACGGCGGTCAGGAGATTGAGACGCAGTATTTT.

This clone was counted a single time. The chain combines TRBV15 with TRBJ2-3, with D perhaps TRBD2 (6 bases). The V gene lost 0 bases and the J gene lost 2 bases, with 15 bases spanning the gap. This CDR3 region has 17 residues. CDR1 LNHNV and CDR2 YYDKDF come from the germline V gene (reference sequence). The CDR3 region has the DNA TGTGCCACCAGCAGAGATAGGGTGGGGAGGTCCACAGATACGCAGTATTTT. This translates into CATSRDRVGRSTDTQYF.

V usage is TRBV2 and J usage is TRBJ1-2, with TRBD1 identical over 7 bases. Germline lookup yields CDR1 SNHLY and CDR2 FYNNEI. The CDR3 covers 15 residues. J lost 0 bases, V lost 5 bases, and 6 bases had no gene match. CDR3 nucleotides: TGTGCCAGCAGTCCCAACAGGGGACCTAACTATGGCTACACCTTC. Protein sequence: CASSPNRGPNYGYTF. The full variable domain, its missing parts supplied by reference TRBV2 and TRBJ1-2, is EPEVTQTPSHQVTQMGQEVILRCVPISNHLYFYWYRQILGQKVEFLVSFYNNEISEKSEIFDDQFSVERPDGSNFTLKIRSTKLEDSAMYFCASSPNRGPNYGYTFGSGTRLTVV.

The chain combines TRBV15 with TRBJ1-2; possibly TRBD1 for D (5 bases). V lost 0 bases, J lost 8 bases, and 13 bases lay in between. This CDR3 contains 14 residues. Germline values: CDR1 LNHNV, CDR2 YYDKDF (reference sequence). The CDR3 here is CATSRDRGARGYTF. In DNA, the CDR3 is TGTGCCACCAGCAGAGACCGAGGGGCGCGGGGCTACACCTTC.

This chain uses TRBV19 with TRBJ1-2, with 9 bases identical to TRBD1. The germline V gene encodes CDR1 LNHDA and CDR2 SQIVND (reference sequence). The V gene end was trimmed by 9 bases and the J gene end by 7 bases; junction bases not matched to a gene: 3. The CDR3 contains 11 residues. The CDR3, as DNA: TGTGCCAGCCAGACAGGGGGTGGCTACACCTTC. It encodes CASQTGGGYTF.

V usage is TRBV2 and J usage is TRBJ1-4, with TRBD1 matching 7 bases. Germline CDR1 is SNHLY and CDR2 is FYNNEI. J lost 0 bases, V lost 6 bases, and 7 bases had no gene match. The CDR3 spans 16 residues. In DNA, the CDR3 is TGTGCCAGCAGAAAGGACAGGCTAGCAACTAATGAAAAACTGTTTTTT. It yields the protein CASRKDRLATNEKLFF.

The chain employs TRBV28 and TRBJ2-6; D ambiguous. CDR3 length: 15 amino acids. Germline CDR1 is MDHEN and CDR2 is SYDVKM. V was cut by 5 bases and J by 4 bases, with 12 bases left in between. The CDR3 reads CASSQRSLGANVLTF. CDR3 bases: TGTGCCAGCAGTCAAAGGTCACTCGGGGCCAACGTCCTGACTTTC.

The chain has TRBV7-2 and TRBJ1-2; the D gene is possibly TRBD1 (5 bases). CDR1 is SGHTA, CDR2 FQGNSA, per germline. This CDR3 contains 13 residues. The V gene lost 3 bases and the J gene lost 4 bases, with 9 bases spanning the gap. The CDR3 sequence: CASSLGHSYGYTF. The CDR3 DNA reads as TGTGCCAGCAGCTTGGGGCACAGCTATGGCTACACCTTC.

In this sample, this clone turned up once. CDR3 sequence (DNA): TGTGCCATCAGTGGACAGCAGAACACTGAAGCTTTCTTT. The encoded protein is CAISGQQNTEAFF. This sequence joins TRBV10-3 and TRBJ1-1, with a possible D match to TRBD1 (5 bases). V lost 4 bases, J lost 1 base, and 7 bases lay in between. The germline V gene encodes CDR1 ENHRY and CDR2 SYGVKD. This CDR3 has 13 residues.

This chain connects TRBV3-1 (or the pseudogene TRBV3-2) to TRBJ1-6; D is undetermined. V lost 4 bases to trimming and J lost 6 bases, with 10 bases between them. This CDR3 has 14 residues. CDR1 and CDR2 from the germline V gene are LGHDT and YNNKEL (reference sequence). The CDR3 DNA reads as TGTGCCAGCAGCCCTCCGCGGCCTAATTCACCCCTCCACTTT. Protein product: CASSPPRPNSPLHF.

This chain's CDR3 is CASSFQAQPQHF. In nucleotides, the CDR3 is TGCGCCAGCAGTTTTCAGGCCCAGCCCCAGCATTTT. The chain uses TRBV10-2 and TRBJ1-5; no clear D. Germline V gives CDR1 WSHSY, CDR2 SAAADI. V was pared by 5 bases and J by 7 bases, with 9 bases between. There are 12 residues in the CDR3.

This chain links TRBV3-1 (or the pseudogene TRBV3-2) with TRBJ2-1; 7 bases align to TRBD1. The CDR3 loop spans 15 amino acids. The germline V gene has CDR1 LGHDT and CDR2 YNNKEL (reference sequence). J was trimmed by 3 bases and V by 0 bases; bases with no gene match: 2. In DNA, the CDR3 is TGTGCCAGCAGCCAAGAGGGGACAGACTACAATGAGCAGTTCTTC. Translating it yields CASSQEGTDYNEQFF.

CDR3 coding DNA: TGCGCCAGCAGTGAGGAAGCGATAGAAGCTTTCTTT. Protein sequence: CASSEEAIEAFF. The chain links TRBV10-2 to TRBJ1-1; D unresolved. CDR1 WSHSY and CDR2 SAAADI come from the germline V gene. The CDR3 is 12 residues long. The V end was cut by 2 bases, the J end by 8 bases, with 9 bases between.